This T cell receptor beta chain was sequenced for a study of siplizumab effects on memory and regulatory T cells. Study results and limitations: The mean Treg-derived percentage of mappable alloreactive CD4+ clones was 55% to 80% with siplizumab compared with roughly 26% in controls.

There are 16 residues in the CDR3. Germline-derived CDR1 and CDR2 are GTSNPN and SVGIG (reference sequence). Trimming cost V 0 bases and J 6 bases, with 21 bases left between them. Using immunoSEQ multiplex PCR, the repertoire was profiled, and TCRdb retains in-frame clones only, with some absent. The data show around 65,000 clones, with around three quarters seen just once and 0.42% held by the top ten. With respect to this clone: Its antigen is not known.

For a few donor pairs, CD4+ naive/memory and CD8+ naive/effector-memory/TEMRA unstimulated subsets were also sequenced. This chain links TRBV30 with TRBJ2-7; either TRBD1 or TRBD2 may fit D (5 bases each). Sequencing was done on a sample of memory CD4+ T cells sorted from blood. This clonotype was sampled from a human donor in good health. The CDR3 is CAWSVQGSGTGSEQYF. The CDR3 DNA is TGTGCCTGGAGTGTACAAGGTTCAGGGACCGGCTCCGAGCAGTACTTC.